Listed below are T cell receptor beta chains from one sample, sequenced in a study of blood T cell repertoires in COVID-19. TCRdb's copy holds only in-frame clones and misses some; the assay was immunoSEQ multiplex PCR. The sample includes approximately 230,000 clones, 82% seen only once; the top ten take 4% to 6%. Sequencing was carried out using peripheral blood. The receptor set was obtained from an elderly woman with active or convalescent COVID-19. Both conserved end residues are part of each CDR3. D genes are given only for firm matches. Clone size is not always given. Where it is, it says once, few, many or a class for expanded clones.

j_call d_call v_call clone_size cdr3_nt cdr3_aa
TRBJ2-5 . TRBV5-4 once TGTGCCAGCAGCGTACAGGGTTCCCAAGAGACCCAGTACTTC CASSVQGSQETQYF
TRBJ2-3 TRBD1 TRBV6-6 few TGTGCCAGCAGTACGGACAGGGGGCGAAACGCAGATACGCAGTATTTT CASSTDRGRNADTQYF
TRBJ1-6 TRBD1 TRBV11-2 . TGTGCCAGCAGCTTCGGGACAGATGGGGTAGATCGTTCACCCCTCCACTTT CASSFGTDGVDRSPLHF
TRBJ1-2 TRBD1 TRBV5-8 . TGTGCCAGCAGCTCCCGGACAGGGGGCTATGGCTACACCTTC CASSSRTGGYGYTF
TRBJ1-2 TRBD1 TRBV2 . TGTGCCAGCAGCCCGCAGGGACAGGGCTATGGCTACACCTTC CASSPQGQGYGYTF
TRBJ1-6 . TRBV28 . TGTGCCAGCAGATTAGGGCAGGGCTACTCACCCCTCCACTTT CASRLGQGYSPLHF
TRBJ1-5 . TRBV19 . TGTGCCAGTAGTATTGAGAGCAATCAGCCCCAGCATTTT CASSIESNQPQHF
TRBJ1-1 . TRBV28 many TGTGCCAGCAAACATCTCGAAGCTTTCTTT CASKHLEAFF
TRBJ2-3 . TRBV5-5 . TGTGCCAGCAGCTTCGGAGATACGCAGTATTTT CASSFGDTQYF
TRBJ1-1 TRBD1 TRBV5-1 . TGCGCCAGCAGCTTGGACGGACAGGGGGGCACTGAAGCTTTCTTT CASSLDGQGGTEAFF
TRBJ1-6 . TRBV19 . TGTGCCAGTAGACCGGGACAATATAATTCACCCCTCCACTTT CASRPGQYNSPLHF
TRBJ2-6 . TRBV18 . TGTGCCAGCTCACCAAAGAGTTGGCAGCGAACCTCTGGGGCCAACGTCCTGACTTTC CASSPKSWQRTSGANVLTF
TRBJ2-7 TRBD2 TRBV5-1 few TGCGCCAGCAGCTTGGGGGCTAGCGGGAGTGGACGGCTACGAGACGACGAGCAGTACTTC CASSLGASGSGRLRDDEQYF
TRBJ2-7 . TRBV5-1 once TGCGCCAGCAGCAACGGACAGCTGTACGAGCAGTACTTC CASSNGQLYEQYF
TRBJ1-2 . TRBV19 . TGTGCCAGTAGTACGCCGACAGTAATTAACTATGGCTACACCTTC CASSTPTVINYGYTF
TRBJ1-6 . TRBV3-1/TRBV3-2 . TGTGCCAGCAGCCAATTAGCACAGGGAAGCTCACCCCTCCACTTT CASSQLAQGSSPLHF
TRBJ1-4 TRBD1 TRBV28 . TGTGCCAGCAGATTAGGGACAGGCATTAATGAAAAACTGTTTTTT CASRLGTGINEKLFF
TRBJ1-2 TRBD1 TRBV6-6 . TGTGCCAGCAGTGATTCAGGGGGCGGCTATGGCTACACCTTC CASSDSGGGYGYTF
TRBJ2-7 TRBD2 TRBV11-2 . TGTGCCAGCAGCTTAAGACTAGCGGACCCTTCCGAGCAGTACTTC CASSLRLADPSEQYF
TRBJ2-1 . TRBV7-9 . TGTGCCAGCAGCTTAGAACAGGGTGGTTCCTACAATGAGCAGTTCTTC CASSLEQGGSYNEQFF
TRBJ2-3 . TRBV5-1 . TGCGCCAGCAGCTTGGCGGGGCGGGGCCCCACAGATACGCAGTATTTT CASSLAGRGPTDTQYF
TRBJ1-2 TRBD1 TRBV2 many TGTGCCAGCCGACCCGCAGGGGGCGGAGGTGGCTACACCTTC CASRPAGGGGGYTF
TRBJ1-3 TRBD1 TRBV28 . TGTGCCAGCAGTAAACCGGGACAGGGAGCAAACACCATATATTTT CASSKPGQGANTIYF
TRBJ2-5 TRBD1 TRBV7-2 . TGTGCCAGCAGTTTTATCGGCGACAGGGGGGAGACCCAGTACTTC CASSFIGDRGETQYF
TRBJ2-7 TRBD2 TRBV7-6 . TGTGCCAGCAGCCCACGGACTAGCGGGAAGGACGAGCAGTACTTC CASSPRTSGKDEQYF
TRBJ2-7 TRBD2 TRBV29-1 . TGCAGCGCCTTGGGAGGGCGCGATGGCGAGCAGTACTTC CSALGGRDGEQYF
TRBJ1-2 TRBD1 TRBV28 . TGTGCCAGCAGTTCCAGGGGGAATTGGGGTGGCTACACCTTC CASSSRGNWGGYTF
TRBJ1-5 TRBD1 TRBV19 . TGTGCCAGTAGCCTTACAGGGGATCAGCCCCAGCATTTT CASSLTGDQPQHF
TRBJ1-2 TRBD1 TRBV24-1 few TGTGCCACCAGTGATTCTGCCGGGACAGGGGGCCGGGTAGGGGGCTACACCTTC CATSDSAGTGGRVGGYTF
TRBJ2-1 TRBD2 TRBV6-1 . TGTGCCAGCAGTGCCCGGACTAGCGGGACCTTGAGCTCCTACAATGAGCAGTTCTTC CASSARTSGTLSSYNEQFF
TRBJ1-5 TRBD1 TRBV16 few TGTGCCAGCAGCCAGCTTGGACAGGGCAATCAGCCCCAGCATTTT CASSQLGQGNQPQHF
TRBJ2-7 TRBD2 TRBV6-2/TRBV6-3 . TGTGCCAGCAGTTACGGGACTAGCGGGTCCCGATACGAGCAGTACTTC CASSYGTSGSRYEQYF
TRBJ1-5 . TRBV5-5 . TGTGCCAGCAGCTTTTACAGACAGTCCATAAATCAGCCCCAGCATTTT CASSFYRQSINQPQHF
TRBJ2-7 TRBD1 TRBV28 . TGTGCCAGCAGTACCCGACAGGGGAAAGACTTC CASSTRQGKDF
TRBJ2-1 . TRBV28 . TGTGCCAGCAGTTTATCGGGACTGGATGAGCAGTTCTTC CASSLSGLDEQFF
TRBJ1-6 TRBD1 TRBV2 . TGTGCCAGTAGGGACAGAGGAGATTCACCCCTCCACTTT CASRDRGDSPLHF
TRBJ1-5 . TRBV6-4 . TGTGCCAGCAGTCTGGAGGTTAGCAATCAGCCCCAGCATTTT CASSLEVSNQPQHF
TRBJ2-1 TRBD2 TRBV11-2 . TGTGCCAGCAGCTTACAAGGACTAGCGGGAGGGAATGAGCAGTTCTTC CASSLQGLAGGNEQFF
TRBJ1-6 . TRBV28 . TGTGCCAGCAGGTTCAGTAATTCACCCCTCCACTTT CASRFSNSPLHF
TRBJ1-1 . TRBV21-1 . TGTGCCAGCAGCAAAGTAAACGAGCCCATGAACACTGAAGCTTTCTTT CASSKVNEPMNTEAFF
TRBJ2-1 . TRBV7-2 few TGTGCCAGCAGCTTAGTTGGGAGCTCCTACAATGAGCAGTTCTTC CASSLVGSSYNEQFF
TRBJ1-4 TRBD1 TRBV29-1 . TGCAGCGTTGAAGATGGCACAGGGGGTTGGGAAAAACTGTTTTTT CSVEDGTGGWEKLFF
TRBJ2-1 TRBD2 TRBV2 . TGTGCCAGCAGTGGGGGGACTAGCGCTGAAGAGCAGTTCTTC CASSGGTSAEEQFF
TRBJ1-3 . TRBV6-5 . TGTGCCAGCAGTTTAAGGGGGAACACCATATATTTT CASSLRGNTIYF
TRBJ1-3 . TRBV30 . TGTGCCTGGAGTGTTGGGGGGACTGGAAACACCATATATTTT CAWSVGGTGNTIYF
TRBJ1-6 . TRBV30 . TGTGCCTGGAGTGCAGGACAGTCTAAACCCCTCCACTTT CAWSAGQSKPLHF
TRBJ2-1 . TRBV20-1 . TGCAGTGCTAGTCGGGGAATCTCCTACAATGAGCAGTTCTTC CSASRGISYNEQFF
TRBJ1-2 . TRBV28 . TGTGCCAGCAGTTTCCTTGGGCTGAACTATGGCTACACCTTC CASSFLGLNYGYTF
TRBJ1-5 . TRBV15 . TGTGCCACCAGCAGAGATCTCTATCCCCAGCATTTT CATSRDLYPQHF
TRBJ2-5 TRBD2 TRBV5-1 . TGCGCCAGCAGCTTCCCACTAGCGGGGACCCAAGAGACCCAGTACTTC CASSFPLAGTQETQYF
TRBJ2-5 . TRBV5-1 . TGCGCCAGCAGCTTGGGCCCCAGGACCCAGTACTTC CASSLGPRTQYF
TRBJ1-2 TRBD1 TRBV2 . TGTGCCAGCAGCGTGGACAGGGCGGGCTACACCTTC CASSVDRAGYTF
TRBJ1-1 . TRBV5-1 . TGCGCCAGCAACCCCCTGGAGGGCGGCACTGAAGCTTTCTTT CASNPLEGGTEAFF
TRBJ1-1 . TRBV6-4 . TGTGCCCCGAAGGCCGACGGGGATGGGGAAGCTTTCTTT CAPKADGDGEAFF
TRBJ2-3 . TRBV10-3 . TGTGCCATCAAGGGTAGCGGACCAGAGGGCCCAGATACGCAGTATTTT CAIKGSGPEGPDTQYF
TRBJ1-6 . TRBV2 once TGTGCCAGCAGTGAATACGGAGACAATTCACCCCTCCACTTT CASSEYGDNSPLHF
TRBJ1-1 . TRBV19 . TGTGCCAGTACCCACGGTCGCACAGACACTGAAGCTTTCTTT CASTHGRTDTEAFF